Listed below are T cell receptor beta chains from one sample, sequenced in a study of cytomegalovirus exposure and HLA in healthy donors. Some clones are missing from TCRdb's copy, which holds only in-frame ones; the method was immunoSEQ multiplex PCR. The sample carries over 200,000 clones, approximately 87% recorded once. The specimen sequenced was PBMCs. These receptors were obtained from a woman younger than 30 in good health and CMV-seronegative. Each CDR3 is given with its conserved first and last residue. A D gene is named only where the DNA matches it firmly. Clone size is not always given. Where it is, it says once, few, many or a class for expanded clones.

J,size,V,D,DNA,CDR3
TRBJ1-2,NA,TRBV6-6,TRBD1,TGTGCCAGCAGTTCAGGGACAGCCGGCTACACCTTC,CASSSGTAGYTF
TRBJ2-1,NA,TRBV6-1,TRBD2,TGTGCCAGTGGACTAGCGGTCTCCGGGGGGGAGCAGTTCTTC,CASGLAVSGGEQFF
TRBJ1-1,NA,TRBV6-1,NA,TGTGCCAGCAGTTTCGGGAGGCACACTGAAGCTTTCTTT,CASSFGRHTEAFF
TRBJ2-1,NA,TRBV5-1,NA,TGCGCCAGCAGCTTGAATGATGGGCCCTACAATGAGCAGTTCTTC,CASSLNDGPYNEQFF
TRBJ1-5,NA,TRBV6-6,TRBD1,TGTGCCAGCAGTCCTTCGACAGGGGGGAGCAATCAGCCCCAGCATTTT,CASSPSTGGSNQPQHF
TRBJ1-1,NA,TRBV5-1,TRBD1,TGCGCCAGCAGACCGACAGGGGGCGTGACTGAAGCTTTCTTT,CASRPTGGVTEAFF
TRBJ2-3,NA,TRBV7-6,NA,TGTGCCAGCAGCTTATTAGCGGCCTCGACAGATACGCAGTATTTT,CASSLLAASTDTQYF
TRBJ2-5,NA,TRBV27,NA,TGTGCCAGCAGTGATATCGGCTACCAAGAGACCCAGTACTTC,CASSDIGYQETQYF
TRBJ2-7,NA,TRBV4-1,NA,TGCGCCAGCAGCCTTCGGACGGCCTCCTACGAGCAGTACTTC,CASSLRTASYEQYF
TRBJ1-1,NA,TRBV12-5,NA,TGTGCTAGTGGTGGACCGGCGGTTGGCACTGAAGCTTTCTTT,CASGGPAVGTEAFF
TRBJ2-7,NA,TRBV28,NA,TGTGCCAGCAGTTTTGCACCTTCCTACGAGCAGTACTTC,CASSFAPSYEQYF
TRBJ1-1,NA,TRBV30,NA,TGTGCCTGGAGACCCGGACAGTATGTTGAAGCTTTCTTT,CAWRPGQYVEAFF
TRBJ2-3,NA,TRBV25-1,NA,TGTGCCAGCAGTTGGGTTGGAGGGGGCACAGATACGCAGTATTTT,CASSWVGGGTDTQYF
TRBJ2-5,NA,TRBV30,NA,TGTGCCTGGAGTGGGGGGCCACTTCAAGAGACCCAGTACTTC,CAWSGGPLQETQYF
TRBJ1-1,NA,TRBV11-2,NA,TGTGCCAGCAGCTTAGATGAGGGGGGTGGGAACACTGAAGCTTTCTTT,CASSLDEGGGNTEAFF
TRBJ1-1,NA,TRBV5-1,NA,TGCGCCAGCAGCCATGGGACTATCCGCGCGGACAACACTGAAGCTTTCTTT,CASSHGTIRADNTEAFF
TRBJ2-1,NA,TRBV5-1,NA,TGCGCCAGCAGCCCTCCAAACGTGAACTCCTACAATGAGCAGTTCTTC,CASSPPNVNSYNEQFF
TRBJ1-5,NA,TRBV6-5,NA,TGTGCCAGCAGACGAACACGGGTCAGCAATCAGCCCCAGCATTTT,CASRRTRVSNQPQHF
TRBJ2-7,once,TRBV27,NA,TGTGCCAGCAGCTCGAGGGACCCCGCCTACGAGCAGTACTTC,CASSSRDPAYEQYF
TRBJ2-7,NA,TRBV5-1,NA,TGCGCCAGCAGCTTGGGACTCTCCGCTTACGAGCAGTACTTC,CASSLGLSAYEQYF
TRBJ1-5,NA,TRBV2,NA,TGTGCCACAACACGGAATAGCAATCAGCCCCAGCATTTT,CATTRNSNQPQHF
TRBJ1-2,NA,TRBV6-4,NA,TGTGCCAGCAGTGATTCCTATGGCTACACCTTC,CASSDSYGYTF
TRBJ1-5,once,TRBV4-2,NA,TGTGCCAGCAGCCAAGACACACAACAGCCCCAGCATTTT,CASSQDTQQPQHF
TRBJ1-5,NA,TRBV27,TRBD1,TGTGCCAGCAGGGATGGGACAGGGGGAAAGCCCCAGCATTTT,CASRDGTGGKPQHF
TRBJ1-5,NA,TRBV5-6,NA,TGTGCCAGCAGCCCCGCAAATCAGCCCCAGCATTTT,CASSPANQPQHF
TRBJ1-1,NA,TRBV2,NA,TGTGCCAGCAGAGCCCGGGCCACGAAGAACACTGAAGCTTTCTTT,CASRARATKNTEAFF
TRBJ1-5,NA,TRBV9,NA,TGTGCCAGCAGCGTGAAGGTGGCAGGACAGAATAGCAATCAGCCCCAGCATTTT,CASSVKVAGQNSNQPQHF
TRBJ2-1,NA,TRBV30,NA,TGTGCCTGGAGCCTAATAGTAGGAGTTGATGAGCAGTTCTTC,CAWSLIVGVDEQFF
TRBJ1-2,NA,TRBV28,NA,TGTGCCAGCAGGGGCCGTCCGGGGGACGGCTACACCTTC,CASRGRPGDGYTF